Sequencing of this TCR delta chain was carried out in a study of in vitro expanded adult blood gammadelta T cells (dated by TCRdb to the early 2020s). About the investigation overall: For every donor, cells were stimulated separately with HMBPP, zoledronate or AbnobaViscum P, and the TRG and TRD CDR3 repertoires from each condition were sequenced. The TCR repertoire analysis included a few subjects.

Libraries were constructed by 5' RACE. For each sample, the RNeasy Micro Kit was used to extract RNA from roughly 9,800 sorted cells. To build the libraries, template-switch reverse transcription was performed and then the CDR3gamma and CDR3delta regions were amplified by PCR. The amplicons were sequenced on an Illumina MiSeq with the V2 300 kit, which gave 150 bp paired-end reads. The authors' pipeline ran thus. FastQC version 0.11.8 was used to assess read quality. MiXCR version 3.0.3 was used to build CDR3 sequences by aligning reads to GenBank TRG or TRD reference genes. MiXCR was run with default parameters, except that TRDD assembly used 3 consecutive nucleotides instead of 5. Repertoire analyses, including normalized Shannon-Wiener diversity, clonotype tracking and multidimensional scaling, used VDJtools version 1.2.1 with default settings. Out-of-frame CDR3 sequences and those containing stop codons were excluded from analysis. TCRdb called clones anew from the public reads via CATT; matching DNA rows were later pooled. TCRdb's processing, not the authors' own work, is the source of the V and J calls. The sample data list roughly 420 delta-chain clones, and around a quarter of these were observed just once. About 64% of the sample goes to the ten largest clones.

Study-wide conclusions, independent of this receptor: All repertoires derived from in vitro expanded cultures of healthy donor cells, not from mistletoe-treated patients.

Regarding this clone: Its target antigen remains unknown. The protein that TCRdb holds for this DNA derives from a much larger clone and differs from the translated DNA at residue 3, which likely indicates a read error; the protein shown here is translated from the DNA.

What the treatment or condition label conveys for this sample: microbial phosphoantigen (E)-4-hydroxy-3-methyl-but-2-enyl pyrophosphate, around 9.1 nM. Before expansion, PBMC were pulsed with 8 to 10 nM HMBPP for one day and were then washed three times. Expansion of the cultures lasted less than 15 days, and IL-2 was replenished every 3 to 4 days. After the one-day stimulant pulse, cells were washed three times and then cultured in medium containing around 92 U/mL IL-2. Before culture, peripheral blood mononuclear cells were isolated by Lymphoprep gradient centrifugation and frozen in liquid nitrogen. The sequence was collected from an adult in good health. The material was gamma-delta T cells from peripheral blood expanded in culture, obtained from an in vitro culture stimulated with HMBPP.

The CDR3 reads CAYDSVRGIGKYTDKLIF. At the DNA level, the sequence is TGTGCCTATGACTCCGTAAGGGGGATAGGAAAGTACACCGATAAACTCATCTTT. The chain links TRDV2 with TRDJ1; a stretch of 8 junction bases matches TRDD3. The CDR3 holds 18 amino acids from the cysteine to the phenylalanine. The entry retains the CDR3 DNA only, 54 bases that are in frame from base 1. For CDR1 and CDR2, the germline V gene lists GEAIGNYY and EKD.